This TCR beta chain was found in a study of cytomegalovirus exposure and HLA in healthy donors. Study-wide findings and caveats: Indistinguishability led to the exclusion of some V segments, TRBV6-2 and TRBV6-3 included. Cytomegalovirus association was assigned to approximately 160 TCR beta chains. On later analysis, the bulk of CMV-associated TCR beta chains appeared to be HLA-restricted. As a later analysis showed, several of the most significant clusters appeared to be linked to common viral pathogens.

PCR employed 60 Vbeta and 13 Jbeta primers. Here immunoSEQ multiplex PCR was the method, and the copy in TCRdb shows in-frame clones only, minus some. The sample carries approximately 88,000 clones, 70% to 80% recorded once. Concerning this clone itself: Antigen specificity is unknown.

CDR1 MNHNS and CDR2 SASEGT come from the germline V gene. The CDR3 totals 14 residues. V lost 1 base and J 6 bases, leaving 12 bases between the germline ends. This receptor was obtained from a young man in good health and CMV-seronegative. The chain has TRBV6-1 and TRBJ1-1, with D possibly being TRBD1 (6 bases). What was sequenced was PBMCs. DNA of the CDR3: TGTGCCAGCAGTGAAGTGACGGGGGGCTCTGAAGCTTTCTTT. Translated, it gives CASSEVTGGSEAFF.